The 8 T cell receptor beta chains reported below all come from one sample, sequenced in a study of beta chain features in type 1 diabetes. Every bit of the isolated RNA underwent reverse transcription, so sequencing read expressed TCRB transcripts. Measured with immunoSEQ multiplex PCR; TCRdb has only the in-frame clones, and not every one. The table lists about 220,000 clones, around 9.9% of them singletons. The sequenced sample consisted of central memory CD4+ T cells from blood. The source is a man younger than 30 in good health.

This chain links TRBV6-5 with TRBJ2-7; D perhaps matches TRBD1 (6 bases). CDR3 length equals 16 residues. Germline V lookup: CDR1 MNHEY, CDR2 SVGAGI. The germline V and J ends were trimmed by 0 bases and 2 bases, with 14 bases remaining between them. This chain's CDR3 is CASSYSHRAGTYEQYF. In nucleotides, the CDR3 is TGTGCCAGCAGTTACTCGCACAGGGCAGGCACCTACGAGCAGTACTTC.

This clone was counted at least ten times. The gene calls are TRBV7-8 and TRBJ2-7, with 12 bases fitting TRBD1. This CDR3 region has 15 residues. Germline CDR1 SGHVS, CDR2 FQNEAQ. Unmatched junction bases numbered 9, after V lost 5 bases and J lost 7 bases. CDR3 DNA sequence: TGTGCCAGCAGCATGCCGGGACAGGGGGCGCGGGAGCAGTACTTC. Translating gives CASSMPGQGAREQYF.

There are a few counts of this clone. V is TRBV7-2 and J is TRBJ2-7; the match to TRBD2 covers 7 bases. The CDR3 extends over 13 amino acids. With V trimmed by 5 bases and J by 6 bases, 7 bases remained unmatched. In germline, CDR1 is SGHTA, CDR2 FQGNSA. CDR3 sequence reads: CASSPTIAGEQYF. CDR3 nucleotide sequence: TGTGCCAGCAGCCCTACTATAGCGGGCGAGCAGTACTTC.

The rearrangement uses TRBV25-1 and TRBJ2-5, with 7 bases identical to TRBD2. The V segment lost 6 bases and the J segment 5 bases; nucleotides outside the gene matches: 9. Per the germline V gene, CDR1 is MGHDK and CDR2 is SYGVNS. This CDR3 contains 14 residues. Here the CDR3 reads CASSLPGGGETQYF. The CDR3 DNA reads TGTGCCAGCAGCCTCCCGGGGGGAGGCGAGACCCAGTACTTC.

The J gene is TRBJ1-1, the V gene TRBV11-2, with unresolved D. The ends were cut back, 1 base at V and 11 bases at J, with 8 bases in the middle. The CDR3 contains 11 residues. CDR1 and CDR2 from the germline V gene are SGHAT and FQNNGV. CDR3 residues: CASSLVEVAFF. Here the CDR3 DNA reads TGTGCCAGCAGCTTAGTGGAGGTGGCTTTCTTT.

The chain uses TRBV19 and TRBJ1-1; no reliable D call. CDR3 length: 15 residues. V lost 4 bases, J lost 6 bases, and 18 bases lay in between. Per the germline V gene, CDR1 is LNHDA and CDR2 is SQIVND (reference sequence). CDR3 loop: CASSRWTPQSSEAFF. The DNA of the CDR3 is TGTGCCAGTAGTAGATGGACCCCCCAAAGCTCTGAAGCTTTCTTT. The whole variable domain, filled in from reference TRBV19 and TRBJ1-1, reads DGGITQSPKYLFRKEGQNVTLSCEQNLNHDAMYWYRQDPGQGLRLIYYSQIVNDFQKGDIAEGYSVSREKKESFPLTVTSAQKNPTAFYLCASSRWTPQSSEAFFGQGTRLTVV.

The chain links TRBV7-2 to TRBJ1-4; D is unclear. Germline-derived CDR1 and CDR2 are SGHTA and FQGNSA. The V gene lost 5 bases and the J gene lost 0 bases, with 13 bases spanning the gap. The CDR3 contains 16 residues. The CDR3 DNA is TGTGCCAGCAGCGTCGGATGGGCTGCAACTAATGAAAAACTGTTTTTT. As protein: CASSVGWAATNEKLFF.

This clone was seen a few times. The rearrangement joins TRBV10-3 to TRBJ2-7; D ambiguous. Trimming stripped 4 bases from V and 3 bases from J, with 4 bases between. This CDR3 spans 11 amino acids. CDR1 is ENHRY and CDR2 is SYGVKD in the germline V gene. Here the CDR3 reads CAISGLYEQYF. As DNA, the CDR3 is TGTGCCATCAGTGGCCTCTACGAGCAGTACTTC.